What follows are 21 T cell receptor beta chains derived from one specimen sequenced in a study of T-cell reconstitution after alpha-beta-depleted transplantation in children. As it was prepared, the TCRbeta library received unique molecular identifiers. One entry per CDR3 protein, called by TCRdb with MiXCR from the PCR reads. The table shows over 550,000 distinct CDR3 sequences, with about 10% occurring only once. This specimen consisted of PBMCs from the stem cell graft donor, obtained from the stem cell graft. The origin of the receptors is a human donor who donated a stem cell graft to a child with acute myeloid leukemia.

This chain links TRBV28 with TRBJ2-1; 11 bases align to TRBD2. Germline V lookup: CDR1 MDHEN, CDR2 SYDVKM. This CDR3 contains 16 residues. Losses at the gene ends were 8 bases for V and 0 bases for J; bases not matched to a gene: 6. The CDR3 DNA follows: TGTGCCAGCCGAACTAGCGGGAGCGGCTCCTACAATGAGCAGTTCTTC. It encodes CASRTSGSGSYNEQFF.

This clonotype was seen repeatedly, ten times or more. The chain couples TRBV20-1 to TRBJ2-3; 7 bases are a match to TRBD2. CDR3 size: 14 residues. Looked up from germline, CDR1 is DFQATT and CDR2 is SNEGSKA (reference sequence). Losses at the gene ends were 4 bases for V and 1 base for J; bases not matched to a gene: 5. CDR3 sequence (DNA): TGCAGTGCTACGGCGGGAGAGGGCACAGATACGCAGTATTTT. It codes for CSATAGEGTDTQYF.

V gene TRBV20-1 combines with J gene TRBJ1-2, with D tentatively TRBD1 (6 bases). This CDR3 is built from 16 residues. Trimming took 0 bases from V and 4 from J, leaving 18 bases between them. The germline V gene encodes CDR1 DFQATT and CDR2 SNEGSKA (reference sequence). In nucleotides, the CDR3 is TGCAGTGCTAGAGATCAGGGGCAGGGGCGAGGCTATGGCTACACCTTC. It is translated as CSARDQGQGRGYGYTF.

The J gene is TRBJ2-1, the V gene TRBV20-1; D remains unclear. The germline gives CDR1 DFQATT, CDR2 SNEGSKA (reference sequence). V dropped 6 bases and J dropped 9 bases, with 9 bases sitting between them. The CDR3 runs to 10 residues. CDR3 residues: CSALRTEQFF. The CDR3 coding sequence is TGCAGTGCCCTTCGGACTGAGCAGTTCTTC.

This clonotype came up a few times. CDR3: CASSLYRGGTYEQYF. As DNA, the CDR3 is TGTGCCAGCAGCTTATACAGGGGAGGGACCTACGAGCAGTACTTC. V is TRBV7-2 and J is TRBJ2-7, with D possibly called TRBD1 or TRBD2 (7 bases each). V lost 2 bases to trimming and J lost 2 bases, with 13 bases between them. There are 15 residues in the CDR3. The V gene's germline CDR1 is SGHTA and CDR2 FQGNSA.

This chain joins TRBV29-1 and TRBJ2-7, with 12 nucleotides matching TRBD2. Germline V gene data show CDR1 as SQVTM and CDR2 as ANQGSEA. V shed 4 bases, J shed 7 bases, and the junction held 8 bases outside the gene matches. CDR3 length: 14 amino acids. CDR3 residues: CSVGQLAGGGEQYF. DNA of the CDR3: TGCAGCGTTGGTCAGCTAGCGGGAGGGGGGGAGCAGTACTTC.

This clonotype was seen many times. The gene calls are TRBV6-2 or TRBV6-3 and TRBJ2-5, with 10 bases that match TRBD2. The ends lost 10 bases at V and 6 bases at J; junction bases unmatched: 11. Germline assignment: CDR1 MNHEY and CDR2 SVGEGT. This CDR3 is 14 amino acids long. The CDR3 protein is CATGASGSGKTQYF. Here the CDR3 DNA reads TGTGCCACTGGGGCTAGCGGGAGCGGAAAGACCCAGTACTTC.

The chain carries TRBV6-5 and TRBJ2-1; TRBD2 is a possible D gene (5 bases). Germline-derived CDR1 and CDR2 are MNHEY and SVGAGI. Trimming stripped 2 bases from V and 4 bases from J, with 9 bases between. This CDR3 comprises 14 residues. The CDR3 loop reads CASSYEGGYNEQFF. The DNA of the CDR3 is TGTGCCAGCAGTTACGAAGGCGGGTACAATGAGCAGTTCTTC.

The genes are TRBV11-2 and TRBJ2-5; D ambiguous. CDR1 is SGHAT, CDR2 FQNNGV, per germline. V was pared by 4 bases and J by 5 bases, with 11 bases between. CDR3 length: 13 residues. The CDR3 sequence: CASSSFLWETQYF. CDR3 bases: TGTGCCAGCAGCTCGTTCCTATGGGAGACCCAGTACTTC. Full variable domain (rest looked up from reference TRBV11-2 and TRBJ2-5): EAGVAQSPRYKIIEKRQSVAFWCNPISGHATLYWYQQILGQGPKLLIQFQNNGVVDDSQLPKDRFSAERLKGVDSTLKIQPAKLEDSAVYLCASSSFLWETQYFGPGTRLLVL.

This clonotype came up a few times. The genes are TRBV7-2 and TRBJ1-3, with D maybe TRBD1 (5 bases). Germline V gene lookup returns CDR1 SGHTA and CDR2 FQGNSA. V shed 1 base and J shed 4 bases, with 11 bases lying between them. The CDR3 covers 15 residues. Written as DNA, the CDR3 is TGTGCCAGCAGCTTAGTAAGGGGCGGCGGAAACACCATATATTTT. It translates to CASSLVRGGGNTIYF.

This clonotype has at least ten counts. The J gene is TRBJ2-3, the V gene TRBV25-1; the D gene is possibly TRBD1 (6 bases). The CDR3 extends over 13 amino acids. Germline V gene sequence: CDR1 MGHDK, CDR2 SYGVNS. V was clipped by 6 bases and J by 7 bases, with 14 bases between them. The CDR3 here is CASRWTAGNTQYF. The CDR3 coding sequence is TGTGCCAGCAGGTGGACAGCCGGGAATACGCAGTATTTT.

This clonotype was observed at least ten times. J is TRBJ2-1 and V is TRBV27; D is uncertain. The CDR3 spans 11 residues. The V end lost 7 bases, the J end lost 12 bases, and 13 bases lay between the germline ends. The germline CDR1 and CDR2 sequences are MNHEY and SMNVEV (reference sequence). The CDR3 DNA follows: TGTGCCAGCATATCGCCAGCAGGGCAGTTCTTC. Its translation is CASISPAGQFF.

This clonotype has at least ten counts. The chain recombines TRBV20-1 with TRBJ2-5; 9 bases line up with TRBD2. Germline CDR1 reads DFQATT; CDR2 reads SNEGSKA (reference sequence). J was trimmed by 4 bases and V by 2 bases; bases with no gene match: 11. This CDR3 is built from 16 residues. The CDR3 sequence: CSARPESGRMRETQYF. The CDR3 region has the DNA TGCAGTGCTAGACCGGAAAGCGGGAGGATGAGAGAGACCCAGTACTTC.

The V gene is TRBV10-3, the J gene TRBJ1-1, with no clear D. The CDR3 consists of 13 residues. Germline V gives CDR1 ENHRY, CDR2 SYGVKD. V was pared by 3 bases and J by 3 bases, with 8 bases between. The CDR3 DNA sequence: TGTGCCATCAGTGACTCTAGGGACACTGAAGCTTTCTTT. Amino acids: CAISDSRDTEAFF.

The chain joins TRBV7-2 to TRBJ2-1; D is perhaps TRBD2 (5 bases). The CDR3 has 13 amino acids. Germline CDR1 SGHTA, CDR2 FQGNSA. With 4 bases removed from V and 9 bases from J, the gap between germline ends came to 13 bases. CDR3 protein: CASSSQEAGEQFF. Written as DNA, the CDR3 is TGTGCCAGCAGCTCCCAGGAGGCGGGTGAGCAGTTCTTC.

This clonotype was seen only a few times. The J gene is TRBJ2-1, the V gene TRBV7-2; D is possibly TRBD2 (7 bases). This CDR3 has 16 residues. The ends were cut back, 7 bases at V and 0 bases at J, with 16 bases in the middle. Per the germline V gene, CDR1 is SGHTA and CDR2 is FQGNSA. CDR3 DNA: TGTGCCAGCACCTGGGGGAGGGGGAGCTCCTACAATGAGCAGTTCTTC. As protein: CASTWGRGSSYNEQFF.

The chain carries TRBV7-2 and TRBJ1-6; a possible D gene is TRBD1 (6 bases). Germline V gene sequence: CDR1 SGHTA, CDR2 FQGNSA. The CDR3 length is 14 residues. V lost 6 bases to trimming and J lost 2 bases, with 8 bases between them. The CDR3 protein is CASRTGTYNSPLHF. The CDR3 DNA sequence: TGTGCCAGCAGAACAGGGACCTATAATTCACCCCTCCACTTT. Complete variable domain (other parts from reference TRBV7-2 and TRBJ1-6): GAGVSQSPSNKVTEKGKDVELRCDPISGHTALYWYRQSLGQGLEFLIYFQGNSAPDKSGLPSDRFSAERTGGSVSTLTIQRTQQEDSAVYLCASRTGTYNSPLHFGNGTRLTVT.

CDR3 loop: CSARLDSVGFEQYF. Here the CDR3 DNA reads TGCAGTGCTAGACTGGACTCAGTCGGGTTCGAGCAGTACTTC. This chain connects TRBV20-1 to TRBJ2-7; perhaps TRBD2 as D (5 bases). Germline loops: CDR1 DFQATT, CDR2 SNEGSKA (reference sequence). This CDR3 is 14 amino acids long. V gave up 2 bases and J gave up 6 bases, with 17 bases separating them.

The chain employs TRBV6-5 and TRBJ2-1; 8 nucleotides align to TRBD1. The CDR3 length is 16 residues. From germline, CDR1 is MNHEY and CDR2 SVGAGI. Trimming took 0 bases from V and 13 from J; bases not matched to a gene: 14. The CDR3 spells CASSYSPGQAVGGQFF. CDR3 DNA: TGTGCCAGCAGTTACTCTCCGGGACAGGCCGTGGGAGGTCAGTTCTTC.

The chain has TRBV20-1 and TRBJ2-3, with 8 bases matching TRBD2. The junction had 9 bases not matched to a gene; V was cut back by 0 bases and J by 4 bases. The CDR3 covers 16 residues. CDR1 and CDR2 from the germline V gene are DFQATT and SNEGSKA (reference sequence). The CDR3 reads CSARDSTGGPPDTQYF. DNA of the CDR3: TGCAGTGCTAGAGATAGCACGGGAGGGCCACCAGATACGCAGTATTTT.

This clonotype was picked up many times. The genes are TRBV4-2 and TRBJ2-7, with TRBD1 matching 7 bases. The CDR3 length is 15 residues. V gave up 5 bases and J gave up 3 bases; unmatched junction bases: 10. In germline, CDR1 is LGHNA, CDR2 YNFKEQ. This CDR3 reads CASSDTGTVLYEQYF. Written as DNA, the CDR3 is TGTGCCAGCAGCGACACCGGGACAGTCCTCTACGAGCAGTACTTC.